The rows below give T cell receptor beta chains drawn from one sample of a study. MiXCR, run by TCRdb on the 5' RACE reads, gives a single entry per CDR3 protein. The sample has some 57,000 distinct CDR3 sequences, over 15% seen once. Sequences were obtained from naive CD4+ T cells sorted from blood. These receptor sequences come from a female donor with breast cancer. Each CDR3 is given with its conserved first and last residue. Each record gives: V gene, J gene, clone size, D gene, CDR3 DNA, CDR3 protein. The D gene is left open where the match is weak. Expanded clones get a size class; other rows say once, few or many, or leave the size out.

v_gene: TRBV3-1; j_gene: TRBJ2-1; abundance: few; d_gene: NA; CDR3nt: TGTGCCAGCAGCCAAGATGGCGGCGGTGAGCAGTTCTTC; CDR3aa: CASSQDGGGEQFF
v_gene: TRBV7-2; j_gene: TRBJ2-7; abundance: NA; d_gene: NA; CDR3nt: TGTACCAGCAGCTTAGCCCCCCAGGGCAGCTCCTACGAGCAGTACTTC; CDR3aa: CTSSLAPQGSSYEQYF
v_gene: TRBV6-6; j_gene: TRBJ1-1; abundance: NA; d_gene: TRBD1; CDR3nt: TGTGCCAGCAGTTACGGGACAGGAGGGAACACTGAAGCTTTCTTT; CDR3aa: CASSYGTGGNTEAFF
v_gene: TRBV7-8; j_gene: TRBJ2-3; abundance: NA; d_gene: NA; CDR3nt: TGTGCCAGCAGCTCCGTGTTGACAGAGAGCACAGATACGCAGTATTTT; CDR3aa: CASSSVLTESTDTQYF
v_gene: TRBV12-3/TRBV12-4; j_gene: TRBJ2-1; abundance: NA; d_gene: NA; CDR3nt: TGTGCCAGCAGTTTTATTGGGGGAGGACCTCCAATAAAGAAGTTCTTC; CDR3aa: CASSFIGGGPPIKKFF
v_gene: TRBV6-5; j_gene: TRBJ1-1; abundance: many; d_gene: TRBD1; CDR3nt: TGTGCCAGCAGTCCAGGGGGAGTTGGCACTGAAGCTTTCTTT; CDR3aa: CASSPGGVGTEAFF
v_gene: TRBV29-1; j_gene: TRBJ1-1; abundance: NA; d_gene: TRBD1; CDR3nt: TGCAGCGTTAAAGTCGGGACAGGGGGGACCACTGAAGCTTTCTTT; CDR3aa: CSVKVGTGGTTEAFF
v_gene: TRBV5-4; j_gene: TRBJ2-5; abundance: NA; d_gene: NA; CDR3nt: TGTGCCAGCAGCTCCGGGACCGACTACGAGACCCAGTACTTC; CDR3aa: CASSSGTDYETQYF
v_gene: TRBV11-2; j_gene: TRBJ2-4; abundance: few; d_gene: NA; CDR3nt: TGTGCCAGCAGCTTAGTAGTTAGGGACATTCAGTACTTC; CDR3aa: CASSLVVRDIQYF
v_gene: TRBV20-1; j_gene: TRBJ2-1; abundance: few; d_gene: NA; CDR3nt: TGCAGTCCCGAGGGGCCGGTTGAAGCGGAACCAAACTATAATGAGCAGTTCTTC; CDR3aa: CSPEGPVEAEPNYNEQFF
v_gene: TRBV5-1; j_gene: TRBJ2-6; abundance: few; d_gene: TRBD1; CDR3nt: TGCGCCAGCAGCCCGCGGACAGGGCAGAGCTCTGGGGCCAACGTCCTGACTTTC; CDR3aa: CASSPRTGQSSGANVLTF
v_gene: TRBV25-1; j_gene: TRBJ1-2; abundance: NA; d_gene: NA; CDR3nt: TGTGCCAGCAGTGGGCGGGTATTGGATGGCTACACCTTC; CDR3aa: CASSGRVLDGYTF
v_gene: TRBV5-6; j_gene: TRBJ2-3; abundance: few; d_gene: NA; CDR3nt: TGTGCCAGCAGCTTGGGTACTAACACAGATACGCAGTATTTT; CDR3aa: CASSLGTNTDTQYF
v_gene: TRBV6-6; j_gene: TRBJ1-5; abundance: many; d_gene: NA; CDR3nt: TGTGCCAGCAGCTTCAGACAGAGCAATCAGCCCCAGCATTTT; CDR3aa: CASSFRQSNQPQHF
v_gene: TRBV6-2/TRBV6-3; j_gene: TRBJ2-7; abundance: few; d_gene: NA; CDR3nt: TGTGCCAGCAGTTACTTATCCTCCTACGAGCAGTACTTC; CDR3aa: CASSYLSSYEQYF
v_gene: TRBV20-1; j_gene: TRBJ2-2; abundance: few; d_gene: NA; CDR3nt: TGCAGTGCTAGAGACCCACGCGTAGGCACCGGGGAGCTGTTTTTT; CDR3aa: CSARDPRVGTGELFF
v_gene: TRBV18; j_gene: TRBJ2-7; abundance: few; d_gene: TRBD1; CDR3nt: TGTGCCAGCTCTCCTAGGACAGGGGGCAAAGACGAGCAGTACTTC; CDR3aa: CASSPRTGGKDEQYF
v_gene: TRBV18; j_gene: TRBJ2-1; abundance: NA; d_gene: TRBD2; CDR3nt: TGTGCCAGCTCCCCAGGACTAGCGGGAGGCTATGAGCAGTTCTTC; CDR3aa: CASSPGLAGGYEQFF
v_gene: TRBV5-1; j_gene: TRBJ1-2; abundance: NA; d_gene: TRBD1; CDR3nt: TGCGCCAGCAGCACTTCGACAGGGGGCGACTATGGCTACACCTTC; CDR3aa: CASSTSTGGDYGYTF
v_gene: TRBV7-8; j_gene: TRBJ1-4; abundance: NA; d_gene: NA; CDR3nt: TGTGCCAGCAGCTCCCGATACGATGAAAAACTGTTTTTT; CDR3aa: CASSSRYDEKLFF
v_gene: TRBV7-2; j_gene: TRBJ2-3; abundance: few; d_gene: NA; CDR3nt: TGTGCCAGCAGCGTTTCAAGCTCCACAGATACGCAGTATTTT; CDR3aa: CASSVSSSTDTQYF
v_gene: TRBV4-3; j_gene: TRBJ2-3; abundance: many; d_gene: NA; CDR3nt: TGCGCCAGCAGCCAAGACAACACAGATACGCAGTATTTT; CDR3aa: CASSQDNTDTQYF
v_gene: TRBV18; j_gene: TRBJ2-3; abundance: few; d_gene: TRBD2; CDR3nt: TGTGCCAGCTCAGCAGAGACCGGGACTAGCCTGTATTTT; CDR3aa: CASSAETGTSLYF
v_gene: TRBV5-1; j_gene: TRBJ2-1; abundance: few; d_gene: TRBD1; CDR3nt: TGCGCCAGCAGCTTGAGGGGGCCGGAACAGGTCTCCTACAATGAGCAGTTCTTC; CDR3aa: CASSLRGPEQVSYNEQFF
v_gene: TRBV12-3/TRBV12-4; j_gene: TRBJ1-2; abundance: NA; d_gene: TRBD1; CDR3nt: TGTGCCAGCAGTTTGGCCAGGGGGAAGAATGGCTACACCTTC; CDR3aa: CASSLARGKNGYTF
v_gene: TRBV28; j_gene: TRBJ1-1; abundance: few; d_gene: NA; CDR3nt: TGTGCCAGCGTGGGAGGGGTTTTCGAAGCTTTCTTT; CDR3aa: CASVGGVFEAFF
v_gene: TRBV20-1; j_gene: TRBJ2-1; abundance: many; d_gene: TRBD1; CDR3nt: TGCAGTGTCTTTACAGGGGGCTGGGCTGGTGAGCAGTTCTTC; CDR3aa: CSVFTGGWAGEQFF
v_gene: TRBV10-1; j_gene: TRBJ2-3; abundance: NA; d_gene: TRBD1; CDR3nt: TGCGCCAGCAGACCGGGACAGGGGGCACAAGATACGCAGTATTTT; CDR3aa: CASRPGQGAQDTQYF
v_gene: TRBV7-9; j_gene: TRBJ2-3; abundance: NA; d_gene: TRBD2; CDR3nt: TGTGCCAGCAGCCCCATAGAGGGACTAGCGGGAGTAGGGGCAGATACGCAGTATTTT; CDR3aa: CASSPIEGLAGVGADTQYF
v_gene: TRBV20-1; j_gene: TRBJ2-7; abundance: NA; d_gene: NA; CDR3nt: TGCAGTGCTAGAGATGCCGTAGCCTACGAGCAGTACTTC; CDR3aa: CSARDAVAYEQYF
v_gene: TRBV11-1; j_gene: TRBJ2-1; abundance: NA; d_gene: TRBD2; CDR3nt: TGTGCCAGCAGCGACTCGGGACTAGCGGCGAATGAGCAGTTCTTC; CDR3aa: CASSDSGLAANEQFF
v_gene: TRBV7-8; j_gene: TRBJ2-7; abundance: many; d_gene: NA; CDR3nt: TGTGCCAGCAGCTGGAGTTCGGGGGACGAGCAGTACTTC; CDR3aa: CASSWSSGDEQYF
v_gene: TRBV20-1; j_gene: TRBJ2-5; abundance: many; d_gene: TRBD2; CDR3nt: TGCAGTGCGAGACAGCGGGAGGCGGCAGAGACCCAGTACTTC; CDR3aa: CSARQREAAETQYF
v_gene: TRBV12-3/TRBV12-4; j_gene: TRBJ1-5; abundance: many; d_gene: TRBD1; CDR3nt: TGTGCCAGCAGCCCGGGACAGGGAAATGGACAGCCCCAGCATTTT; CDR3aa: CASSPGQGNGQPQHF
v_gene: TRBV5-1; j_gene: TRBJ2-7; abundance: medium-sized; d_gene: NA; CDR3nt: TGCGCCAGCAGCTTGGGATCGGCTAACTCCTACGAGCAGTACTTC; CDR3aa: CASSLGSANSYEQYF
v_gene: TRBV10-3; j_gene: TRBJ2-3; abundance: NA; d_gene: NA; CDR3nt: TGTGCCATCAGTGAGAACACAGATACGCAGTATTTT; CDR3aa: CAISENTDTQYF
v_gene: TRBV6-5; j_gene: TRBJ2-3; abundance: NA; d_gene: NA; CDR3nt: TGTGCCAGCAGAAGGCAGGGTGGAGATACGCAGTATTTT; CDR3aa: CASRRQGGDTQYF
v_gene: TRBV5-1; j_gene: TRBJ1-6; abundance: NA; d_gene: TRBD1; CDR3nt: TGCGCCAGCAGCTTGGGACCGACAGGGAGGTATAATTCACCCCTCCACTTT; CDR3aa: CASSLGPTGRYNSPLHF
v_gene: TRBV7-4; j_gene: TRBJ1-1; abundance: NA; d_gene: NA; CDR3nt: TGTGCCAGCAGCTTAGATGAACGCAAGAACACTAAAGCTTTCTTT; CDR3aa: CASSLDERKNTKAFF
v_gene: TRBV5-6; j_gene: TRBJ2-1; abundance: NA; d_gene: TRBD2; CDR3nt: TGTGCCAGCAGCTTTACTAGCGGGAGATCCAATGAGCAGTTCTTC; CDR3aa: CASSFTSGRSNEQFF
v_gene: TRBV21-1; j_gene: TRBJ2-7; abundance: few; d_gene: NA; CDR3nt: TGTGCCAGCAGCAAAACCACCACAGGGTTCAGGAACGAGCAGTACTTC; CDR3aa: CASSKTTTGFRNEQYF
v_gene: TRBV6-1; j_gene: TRBJ2-3; abundance: many; d_gene: NA; CDR3nt: TGTGCCAGCAGTGGGGGCATGACAGATACGCAGTATTTT; CDR3aa: CASSGGMTDTQYF
v_gene: TRBV4-2; j_gene: TRBJ2-2; abundance: NA; d_gene: NA; CDR3nt: TGTGCCAGCAGCCAAGCCCCAATACGGACCAGCATGGGGGAGCTGTTTTTT; CDR3aa: CASSQAPIRTSMGELFF
v_gene: TRBV7-2; j_gene: TRBJ1-5; abundance: many; d_gene: NA; CDR3nt: TGTGCCAGCAGCTTAGTCCAGGGCGGACAGCCCCAGCATTTT; CDR3aa: CASSLVQGGQPQHF
v_gene: TRBV5-1; j_gene: TRBJ2-7; abundance: few; d_gene: TRBD1; CDR3nt: TGCGCCAGCAGCTGGGACAGGGTCGACGAGCAGTACTTC; CDR3aa: CASSWDRVDEQYF
v_gene: TRBV6-5; j_gene: TRBJ1-6; abundance: many; d_gene: TRBD1; CDR3nt: TGTGCCAGCAGTCCCCCCCCGGGACAGGGGTATTCACCCCTCCACTTT; CDR3aa: CASSPPPGQGYSPLHF
v_gene: TRBV20-1; j_gene: TRBJ2-3; abundance: NA; d_gene: TRBD2; CDR3nt: TGCAGTGCTAGAGATAGCGGGGGGCTAGCAGATACGCAGTATTTT; CDR3aa: CSARDSGGLADTQYF
v_gene: TRBV7-8; j_gene: TRBJ1-1; abundance: NA; d_gene: NA; CDR3nt: TGTGCCAGCAGCCAACAGAGGAACACTGAAGCTTTCTTT; CDR3aa: CASSQQRNTEAFF
v_gene: TRBV5-1; j_gene: TRBJ1-2; abundance: few; d_gene: NA; CDR3nt: TGCGCCAGCAGCTTGGACAGGATGGGGAATGGCTACACCTTC; CDR3aa: CASSLDRMGNGYTF
v_gene: TRBV30; j_gene: TRBJ1-1; abundance: few; d_gene: NA; CDR3nt: TGTGCCTGGAGTGTATATATTCGGGGTGAAGCTTTCTTT; CDR3aa: CAWSVYIRGEAFF
v_gene: TRBV6-2/TRBV6-3; j_gene: TRBJ2-7; abundance: many; d_gene: TRBD1; CDR3nt: TGTGCCAGCAGTTCCCAACGACAGGGTTACGAGCAGTACTTC; CDR3aa: CASSSQRQGYEQYF
v_gene: TRBV30; j_gene: TRBJ1-1; abundance: NA; d_gene: NA; CDR3nt: TGTGCCTGGGAGGACGATAATCTTGAAGCTTTCTTT; CDR3aa: CAWEDDNLEAFF
v_gene: TRBV6-1; j_gene: TRBJ2-1; abundance: few; d_gene: TRBD2; CDR3nt: TGTGCCAGCAGTGAAACGGGACTAGCGGGAGGGCGCGTTGAGCAGTTCTTC; CDR3aa: CASSETGLAGGRVEQFF
v_gene: TRBV5-1; j_gene: TRBJ2-2; abundance: many; d_gene: NA; CDR3nt: TGCGCCAGCAGCAAAGACGCCGCGAACACCGGGGAGCTGTTTTTT; CDR3aa: CASSKDAANTGELFF
v_gene: TRBV27; j_gene: TRBJ2-1; abundance: few; d_gene: NA; CDR3nt: TGTGCCAGCAGTTCACCGGCAGGGTGGTCCAATGAGCAGTTCTTC; CDR3aa: CASSSPAGWSNEQFF
v_gene: TRBV5-4; j_gene: TRBJ2-5; abundance: many; d_gene: TRBD1; CDR3nt: TGTGCCAGCAGCTTGACAGGGGAGGAGACCCAGTACTTC; CDR3aa: CASSLTGEETQYF
v_gene: TRBV5-1; j_gene: TRBJ2-7; abundance: few; d_gene: NA; CDR3nt: TGCGCCAGCAGCTTGATCCGGGGCCAAGGCTACGAGCAGTACTTC; CDR3aa: CASSLIRGQGYEQYF
v_gene: TRBV7-3; j_gene: TRBJ2-1; abundance: few; d_gene: TRBD2; CDR3nt: TGTGCCAGCAGCCTTAGCGGGAGCCCCTACAATGAGCAGTTCTTC; CDR3aa: CASSLSGSPYNEQFF